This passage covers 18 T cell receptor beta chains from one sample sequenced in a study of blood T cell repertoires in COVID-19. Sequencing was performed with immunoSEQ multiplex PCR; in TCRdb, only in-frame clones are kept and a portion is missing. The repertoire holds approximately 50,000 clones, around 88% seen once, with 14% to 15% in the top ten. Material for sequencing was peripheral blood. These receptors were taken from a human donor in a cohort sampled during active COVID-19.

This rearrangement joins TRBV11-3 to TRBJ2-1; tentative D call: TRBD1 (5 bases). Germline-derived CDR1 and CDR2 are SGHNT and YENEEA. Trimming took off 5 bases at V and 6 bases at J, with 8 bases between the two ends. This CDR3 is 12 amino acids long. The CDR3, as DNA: TGTGCCAGCAGCGTTCAGGGCAATGAGCAGTTCTTC. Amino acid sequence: CASSVQGNEQFF. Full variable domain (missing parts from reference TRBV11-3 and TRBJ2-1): EAGVVQSPRYKIIEKKQPVAFWCNPISGHNTLYWYLQNLGQGPELLIRYENEEAVDDSQLPKDRFSAERLKGVDSTLKIQPAELGDSAVYLCASSVQGNEQFFGPGTRLTVL.

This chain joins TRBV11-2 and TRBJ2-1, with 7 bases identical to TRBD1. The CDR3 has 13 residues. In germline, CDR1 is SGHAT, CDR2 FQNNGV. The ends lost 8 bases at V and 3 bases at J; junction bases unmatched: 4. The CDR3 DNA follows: TGTGCCAGCGGACAGGCAAGCTACAATGAGCAGTTCTTC. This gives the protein CASGQASYNEQFF.

The CDR3 protein is CASSRRTGGNYGYTF. The DNA of the CDR3 is TGTGCCAGCAGCCGGCGGACAGGAGGGAACTATGGCTACACCTTC. V is TRBV7-8 and J is TRBJ1-2; TRBD1 matches 7 bases. The V gene end was trimmed by 5 bases and the J gene end by 2 bases; junction bases not matched to a gene: 8. Germline CDR1 and CDR2: SGHVS and FQNEAQ. The CDR3 covers 15 residues.

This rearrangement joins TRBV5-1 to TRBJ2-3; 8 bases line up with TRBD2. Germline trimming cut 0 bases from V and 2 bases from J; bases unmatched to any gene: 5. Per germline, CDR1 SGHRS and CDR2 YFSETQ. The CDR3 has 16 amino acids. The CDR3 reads CASSLGLAGFTDTQYF. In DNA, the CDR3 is TGCGCCAGCAGCTTGGGGCTAGCGGGTTTCACAGATACGCAGTATTTT. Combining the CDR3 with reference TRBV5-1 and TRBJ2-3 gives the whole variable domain KAGVTQTPRYLIKTRGQQVTLSCSPISGHRSVSWYQQTPGQGLQFLFEYFSETQRNKGNFPGRFSGRQFSNSRSEMNVSTLELGDSALYLCASSLGLAGFTDTQYFGPGTRLTVL.

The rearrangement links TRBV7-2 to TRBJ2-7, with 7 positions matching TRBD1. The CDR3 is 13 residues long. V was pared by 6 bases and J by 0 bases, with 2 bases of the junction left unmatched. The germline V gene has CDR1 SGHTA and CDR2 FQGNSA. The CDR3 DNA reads TGTGCCAGCAGTTACAGGGGCTCCTACGAGCAGTACTTC. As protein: CASSYRGSYEQYF.

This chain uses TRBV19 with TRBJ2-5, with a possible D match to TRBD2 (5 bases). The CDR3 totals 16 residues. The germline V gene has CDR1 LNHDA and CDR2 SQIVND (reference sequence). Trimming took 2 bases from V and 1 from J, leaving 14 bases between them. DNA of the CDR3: TGTGCCAGTAGTATAAGGGCCCGGGGTCCCCAAGAGACCCAGTACTTC. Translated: CASSIRARGPQETQYF.

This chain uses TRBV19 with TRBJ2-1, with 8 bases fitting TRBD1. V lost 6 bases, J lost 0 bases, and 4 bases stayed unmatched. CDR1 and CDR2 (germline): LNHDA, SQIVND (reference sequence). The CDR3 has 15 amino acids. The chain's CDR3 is CASSQGAGSYNEQFF. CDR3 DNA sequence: TGTGCCAGTAGCCAGGGGGCAGGCTCCTACAATGAGCAGTTCTTC.

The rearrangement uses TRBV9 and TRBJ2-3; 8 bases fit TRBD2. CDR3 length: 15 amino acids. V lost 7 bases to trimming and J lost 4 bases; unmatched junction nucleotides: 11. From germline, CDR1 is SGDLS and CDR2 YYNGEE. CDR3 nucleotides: TGTGCCAGCGGCCAGTCGGGGGGGCACCCAGATACGCAGTATTTT. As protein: CASGQSGGHPDTQYF.

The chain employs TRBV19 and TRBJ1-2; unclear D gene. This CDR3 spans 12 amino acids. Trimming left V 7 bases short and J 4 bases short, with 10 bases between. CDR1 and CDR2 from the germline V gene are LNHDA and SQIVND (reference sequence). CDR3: CASNPGSYGYTF. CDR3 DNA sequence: TGTGCCAGTAACCCGGGAAGCTATGGCTACACCTTC.

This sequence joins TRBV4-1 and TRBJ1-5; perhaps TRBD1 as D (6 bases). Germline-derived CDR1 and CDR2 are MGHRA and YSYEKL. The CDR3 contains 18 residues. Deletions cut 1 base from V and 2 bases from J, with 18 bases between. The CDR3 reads CASSQGSDQGTRNQPQHF. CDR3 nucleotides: TGCGCCAGCAGCCAAGGATCAGATCAGGGGACCCGCAATCAGCCCCAGCATTTT.

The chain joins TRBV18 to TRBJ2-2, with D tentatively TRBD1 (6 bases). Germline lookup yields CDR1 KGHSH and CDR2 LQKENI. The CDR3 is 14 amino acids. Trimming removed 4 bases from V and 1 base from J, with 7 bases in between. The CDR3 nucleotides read TGTGCCAGCTCACTGGGACAGAACACCGGGGAGCTGTTTTTT. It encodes CASSLGQNTGELFF.

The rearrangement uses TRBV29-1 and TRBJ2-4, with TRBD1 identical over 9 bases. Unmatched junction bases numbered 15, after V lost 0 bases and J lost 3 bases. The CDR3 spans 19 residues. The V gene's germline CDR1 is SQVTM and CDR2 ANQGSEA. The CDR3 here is CSVEDKRGPGQGIKNIQYF. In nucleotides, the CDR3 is TGCAGCGTTGAAGATAAAAGGGGACCGGGACAGGGTATCAAAAACATTCAGTACTTC.

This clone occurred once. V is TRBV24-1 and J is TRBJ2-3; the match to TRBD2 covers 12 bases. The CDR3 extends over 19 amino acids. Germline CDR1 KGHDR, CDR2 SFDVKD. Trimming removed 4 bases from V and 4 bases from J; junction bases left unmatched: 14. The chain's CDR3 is CATSEPDSRTSGDSDTQYF. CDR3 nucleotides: TGTGCCACCAGTGAGCCGGACTCTCGGACTAGCGGGGACTCAGATACGCAGTATTTT.

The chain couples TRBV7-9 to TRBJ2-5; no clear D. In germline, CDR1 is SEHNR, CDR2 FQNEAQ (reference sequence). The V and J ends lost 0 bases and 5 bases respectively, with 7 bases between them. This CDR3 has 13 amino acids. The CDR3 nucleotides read TGTGCCAGCAGCTTAGCCGGGTACGAGACCCAGTACTTC. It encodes CASSLAGYETQYF.

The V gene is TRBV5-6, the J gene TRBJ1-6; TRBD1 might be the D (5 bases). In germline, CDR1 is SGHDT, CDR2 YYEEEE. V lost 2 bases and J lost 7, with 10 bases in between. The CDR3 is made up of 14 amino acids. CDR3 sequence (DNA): TGTGCCAGCAGCTTCGACAGCGAAAATTCACCCCTCCACTTT. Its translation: CASSFDSENSPLHF. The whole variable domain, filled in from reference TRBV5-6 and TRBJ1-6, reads DAGVTQSPTHLIKTRGQQVTLRCSPKSGHDTVSWYQQALGQGPQFIFQYYEEEERQRGNFPDRFSGHQFPNYSSELNVNALLLGDSALYLCASSFDSENSPLHFGNGTRLTVT.

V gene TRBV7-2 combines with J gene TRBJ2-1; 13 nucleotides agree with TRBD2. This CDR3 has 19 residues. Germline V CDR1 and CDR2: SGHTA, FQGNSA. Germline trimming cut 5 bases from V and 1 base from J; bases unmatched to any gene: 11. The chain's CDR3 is CASSKRTSGSPQSYNEQFF. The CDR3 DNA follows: TGTGCCAGCAGCAAAAGGACTAGCGGGAGTCCCCAGTCCTACAATGAGCAGTTCTTC.

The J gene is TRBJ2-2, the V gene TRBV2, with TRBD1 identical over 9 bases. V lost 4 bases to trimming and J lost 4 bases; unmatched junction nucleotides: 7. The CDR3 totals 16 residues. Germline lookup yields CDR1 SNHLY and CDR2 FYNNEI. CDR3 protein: CASSVVGTGLTGELFF. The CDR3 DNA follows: TGTGCCAGCAGTGTTGTCGGGACAGGGCTCACCGGGGAGCTGTTTTTT.

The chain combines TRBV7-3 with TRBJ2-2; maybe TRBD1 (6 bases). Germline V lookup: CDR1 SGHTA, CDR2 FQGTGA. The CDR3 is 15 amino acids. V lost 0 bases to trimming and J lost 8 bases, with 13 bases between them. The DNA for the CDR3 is TGTGCCAGCAGCTTAACGGGGCCAGGGGCTGGGGAGCTGTTTTTT. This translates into CASSLTGPGAGELFF.